Below, 9 T cell receptor beta chains from the same sample are listed, as sequenced in a study of CD8+CD57+ T cells in acquired aplastic anemia. Using genomic DNA as the template, TCR beta VDJ and CDR3 profiling was carried out. One entry per CDR3 protein results from TCRdb running MiXCR on the reads. The table has around 190,000 distinct CDR3 sequences, over 55% seen once. The sequencing input was sorted CD4+, CD8+, or CD8+CD57+ T cells (not recorded which) from PBMCs. Receptor source: a human donor in good health.

This clonotype was recorded at least ten times. The chain combines TRBV9 with TRBJ2-2; maybe TRBD2 (5 bases). The V gene lost 3 bases and the J gene lost 6 bases, with 9 bases spanning the gap. Germline loops: CDR1 SGDLS, CDR2 YYNGEE. CDR3 length: 13 residues. CDR3 sequence: CASSAPGSGELFF. CDR3 DNA sequence: TGTGCCAGCAGCGCTCCGGGATCCGGGGAGCTGTTTTTT.

The rearrangement joins TRBV12-3 or TRBV12-4 to TRBJ2-3, with D possibly matching TRBD1 (6 bases). The CDR3 length is 13 residues. V lost 6 bases and J 3 bases, leaving 10 bases between the germline ends. CDR3 in DNA: TGTGCCAGCAGACAGGGTTGGACAGATACGCAGTATTTT. Its translation is CASRQGWTDTQYF.

This chain connects TRBV7-2 to TRBJ1-6; D is perhaps TRBD1 (5 bases). Germline CDR1 reads SGHTA; CDR2 reads FQGNSA. Trimming took 6 bases from V and 9 from J, leaving 18 bases between them. The CDR3 loop spans 15 amino acids. CDR3 in amino acids: CASRLGWGLPSPLHF. The CDR3, as DNA: TGTGCCAGCAGACTAGGGTGGGGGTTACCTTCACCCCTCCACTTT. Variable domain in full (rest from reference TRBV7-2 and TRBJ1-6): GAGVSQSPSNKVTEKGKDVELRCDPISGHTALYWYRQSLGQGLEFLIYFQGNSAPDKSGLPSDRFSAERTGGSVSTLTIQRTQQEDSAVYLCASRLGWGLPSPLHFGNGTRLTVT.

This clonotype has a count of ten or more. This chain connects TRBV28 to TRBJ2-7; D might be TRBD1 (6 bases). The V gene lost 5 bases and the J gene lost 0 bases, with 17 bases spanning the gap. CDR1 and CDR2 (germline): MDHEN, SYDVKM. The CDR3 sequence is 16 residues long. The CDR3 protein is CASSGPDSQVSYEQYF. The CDR3 region has the DNA TGTGCCAGCAGTGGACCGGACAGCCAAGTCTCCTACGAGCAGTACTTC.

The chain links TRBV29-1 to TRBJ2-1; no clear D. The CDR3 contains 12 residues. Germline lookup yields CDR1 SQVTM and CDR2 ANQGSEA. Trimming removed 4 bases at V and 10 bases at J, with 14 bases between. CDR3 nucleotides: TGCAGCGTTGCTCAGGAGAGTTTGGAGCAGTTCTTC. Protein product: CSVAQESLEQFF.

This clonotype is a singleton in its sample. V usage is TRBV2 and J usage is TRBJ2-1; D call uncertain. Between the trimmed V and J ends, which lost 3 bases and 8 bases, there was a span of 5 bases. The CDR3 is 11 residues long. CDR1 and CDR2 (germline): SNHLY, FYNNEI. The CDR3 spells CASSELYEQFF. The CDR3 DNA reads as TGTGCCAGCAGTGAGCTCTATGAGCAGTTCTTC. The variable domain in full, with the rest retrieved from reference TRBV2 and TRBJ2-1, is EPEVTQTPSHQVTQMGQEVILRCVPISNHLYFYWYRQILGQKVEFLVSFYNNEISEKSEIFDDQFSVERPDGSNFTLKIRSTKLEDSAMYFCASSELYEQFFGPGTRLTVL.

The chain is built from TRBV7-9 and TRBJ2-7; TRBD2 matches at 11 bases. The V gene end was trimmed by 6 bases and the J gene end by 5 bases; junction bases not matched to a gene: 3. CDR3 size: 13 residues. Germline V gene lookup returns CDR1 SEHNR and CDR2 FQNEAQ (reference sequence). The CDR3 DNA sequence: TGTGCCAGCAGGACTAGCGGGAACCACGAGCAGTACTTC. It translates to CASRTSGNHEQYF.

The chain carries TRBV7-2 and TRBJ2-7; possibly TRBD1 for D (7 bases). CDR1 and CDR2 (germline): SGHTA, FQGNSA. This CDR3 region has 15 residues. Trimming pared 5 bases from V and 1 base from J, leaving 15 bases between. The CDR3, as DNA: TGTGCCAGCAGCGTAGATGCAGGGGGGTCCTACGAGCAGTACTTC. Its translation is CASSVDAGGSYEQYF.

This sequence joins TRBV10-1 and TRBJ1-1; D unresolved. The CDR3 runs 13 residues. Germline values: CDR1 WNHNN, CDR2 SYGVQD (reference sequence). V lost 0 bases, J lost 1 base, and 3 bases lay in between. CDR3 residues: CASSESWNTEAFF. CDR3 bases: TGCGCCAGCAGTGAGTCCTGGAACACTGAAGCTTTCTTT.